This T cell receptor (beta chain) was documented in a study of T-cell memory formation after mild COVID-19. This clonotype has more than one count but fewer than ten. One entry per CDR3 protein, called by TCRdb with MiXCR from the 5' RACE reads. The table lists 380,000 or so distinct CDR3 sequences, approximately 15% of them singletons. In germline, CDR1 is SEHNR, CDR2 FQNEAQ (reference sequence). The CDR3 extends over 16 amino acids. V shed 5 bases, J shed 3 bases, and the junction held 12 bases outside the gene matches. This chain joins TRBV7-9 and TRBJ1-2; 7 nucleotides match TRBD1. The TCR was taken from a man between 18 and 35 years old who had mild COVID-19 (a few samples of this study predate the infection). Cell type and time point are not known. The sequenced sample consisted of PBMCs or a T cell subset sorted from them (not recorded which). This CDR3 reads CASSPRVRGRYYGYTF. The CDR3 coding sequence is TGTGCCAGCAGCCCCCGTGTGAGGGGGCGATACTATGGCTACACCTTC.